A single sample gave rise to the 27 T cell receptor beta chains below, sequenced in a study of cytomegalovirus exposure and HLA in healthy donors. TCRdb keeps only in-frame clones here, not all; method: immunoSEQ multiplex PCR. The sample has 150,000 to 200,000 clones, approximately 89% seen once; the top ten hold less than 3.5%. The sample taken for sequencing was PBMCs. Source of these receptors: a man younger than 35 in good health and CMV-seropositive.

V and J are TRBV2 and TRBJ2-7; D is possibly TRBD1 (5 bases). The CDR3 is 13 residues long. Germline V CDR1 and CDR2: SNHLY, FYNNEI. Trimming pared 6 bases from V and 6 bases from J, leaving 15 bases between. The CDR3 region has the DNA TGTGCCAGCAGCCAAGACAGCCCGGGCGAGCAGTACTTC. It specifies CASSQDSPGEQYF.

CDR3 sequence reads: CASSSQGGEQYF. The CDR3 coding sequence is TGTGCCAGCAGTTCACAGGGGGGAGAGCAGTACTTC. The genes are TRBV6-5 and TRBJ2-7; 8 nucleotides match TRBD1. Germline CDR1 is MNHEY and CDR2 is SVGAGI. The CDR3 covers 12 residues. V shed 4 bases and J 7 bases; nucleotides not matched to a gene: 3.

This clone has a single count. This chain links TRBV9 with TRBJ2-3, with D perhaps matching TRBD2 (6 bases). This CDR3 region has 16 residues. Germline V gene lookup returns CDR1 SGDLS and CDR2 YYNGEE. V was pared by 3 bases and J by 2 bases, with 16 bases between. The CDR3 region is CASSAGISGYTDTQYF. The CDR3 nucleotides read TGTGCCAGCAGCGCCGGAATTAGCGGATACACAGATACGCAGTATTTT.

J is TRBJ2-5 and V is TRBV6-1; 7 nucleotides line up with TRBD1. This CDR3 has 13 residues. V lost 7 bases, J lost 1 base, and 3 bases stayed unmatched. Per germline, CDR1 MNHNS and CDR2 SASEGT. For the CDR3, the DNA is TGTGCCAGCAAGAGACAGGGCCAAGAGACCCAGTACTTC. Translation: CASKRQGQETQYF.

The chain uses TRBV7-9 and TRBJ2-7, with TRBD1 identical over 9 bases. Germline V gene data show CDR1 as SEHNR and CDR2 as FQNEAQ (reference sequence). This CDR3 has 14 amino acids. Unmatched junction bases numbered 5, after V lost 4 bases and J lost 4 bases. This chain's CDR3 is CASSSPGQGYEQYF. CDR3 DNA: TGTGCCAGCAGCTCCCCGGGACAGGGATACGAGCAGTACTTC.

The chain joins TRBV28 to TRBJ1-1; 7 nucleotides align to TRBD1. Looked up from germline, CDR1 is MDHEN and CDR2 is SYDVKM. The CDR3 length is 14 residues. After removal of 4 bases from V and 10 bases from J, the junction contained 12 bases not matched to a gene. The CDR3 here is CASSSDGQVEVAFF. The CDR3 DNA reads TGTGCCAGCAGTTCCGACGGACAGGTCGAGGTAGCTTTCTTT.

The chain employs TRBV6-1 and TRBJ1-1; 8 positions match TRBD1. V gave up 4 bases and J gave up 4 bases; unmatched junction bases: 14. The germline CDR1 and CDR2 sequences are MNHNS and SASEGT. The CDR3 loop spans 17 amino acids. Written as DNA, the CDR3 is TGTGCCAGCAGTGGGGGCCCGGGACAGGAAATCTCCACTGAAGCTTTCTTT. This encodes CASSGGPGQEISTEAFF.

The V gene is TRBV5-1, the J gene TRBJ2-3; TRBD1 aligns across 7 bases. The germline V gene encodes CDR1 SGHRS and CDR2 YFSETQ. The CDR3 has 15 amino acids. Unmatched junction bases numbered 8, after V lost 2 bases and J lost 5 bases. CDR3: CASSFGQARGDTQYF. The CDR3, as DNA: TGCGCCAGCAGCTTCGGACAGGCCAGGGGAGATACGCAGTATTTT.

A single count supports this clone. The V gene is TRBV7-3, the J gene TRBJ2-3, with TRBD2 as a possible D gene (6 bases). Germline V lookup: CDR1 SGHTA, CDR2 FQGTGA. Trimming shortened V by 5 bases and J by 6 bases, and 15 bases separated the two germline ends. This CDR3 comprises 14 residues. The CDR3, as DNA: TGTGCCAGCAGCCCGGGCCCGGCGGGGGATACGCAGTATTTT. This encodes CASSPGPAGDTQYF.

This clone counts as medium-sized (0.01 to 0.1%). Other DNA sequences in the same sample also yield this CDR3. The rearrangement joins TRBV7-2 to TRBJ1-1; D remains ambiguous. Trimming shortened V by 1 base and J by 3 bases, and 6 bases separated the two germline ends. This CDR3 contains 13 residues. CDR1 is SGHTA and CDR2 is FQGNSA in the germline V gene. This chain's CDR3 is CASSLGGDTEAFF. CDR3 sequence (DNA): TGTGCCAGCAGCTTAGGCGGGGACACTGAAGCTTTCTTT.

V gene TRBV28 combines with J gene TRBJ2-7; 9 bases map to TRBD1. J lost 1 base, V lost 6 bases, and 4 bases had no gene match. The CDR3 totals 14 residues. CDR1 is MDHEN, CDR2 SYDVKM, per germline. The CDR3 here is CASSGTGWSYEQYF. The CDR3 DNA follows: TGTGCCAGCAGCGGGACAGGGTGGTCCTACGAGCAGTACTTC.

The rearrangement links TRBV4-2 to TRBJ1-2; 10 nucleotides match TRBD1. The CDR3 totals 17 residues. Trimming took 3 bases from V and 1 from J; bases not matched to a gene: 8. Germline V gene data show CDR1 as LGHNA and CDR2 as YNFKEQ. CDR3 in amino acids: CASSHHGQGVINYGYTF. Here the CDR3 DNA reads TGTGCCAGCAGCCACCATGGACAGGGGGTGATTAACTATGGCTACACCTTC.

The chain is built from TRBV12-5 and TRBJ2-1; 8 bases align to TRBD1. Germline assignment: CDR1 LGHNT and CDR2 FRNRAP. Trimming at V came to 0 bases and at J to 6 bases, leaving 7 bases not matched to a gene. This CDR3 comprises 16 residues. CDR3 nucleotide sequence: TGTGCTAGTGGTTTGGTACTTCGACAGGGGTTCAATGAGCAGTTCTTC. Protein product: CASGLVLRQGFNEQFF. The complete variable domain, with remaining parts taken from reference TRBV12-5 and TRBJ2-1, reads DARVTQTPRHKVTEMGQEVTMRCQPILGHNTVFWYRQTMMQGLELLAYFRNRAPLDDSGMPKDRFSAEMPDATLATLKIQPSEPRDSAVYFCASGLVLRQGFNEQFFGPGTRLTVL.

The CDR3 DNA reads TGTGCCAGCAGCACTCCAAGGGCGGGGGACGAAAAACTGTTTTTT. Translating gives CASSTPRAGDEKLFF. The chain recombines TRBV7-9 with TRBJ1-4; D may be TRBD1 (5 bases). Deletions cut 5 bases from V and 8 bases from J, with 18 bases between. The CDR3 runs 15 residues. Germline V gene data show CDR1 as SEHNR and CDR2 as FQNEAQ (reference sequence). Based on the CDR3 plus reference TRBV7-9 and TRBJ1-4, the full variable domain is DTGVSQNPRHKITKRGQNVTFRCDPISEHNRLYWYRQTLGQGPEFLTYFQNEAQLEKSRLLSDRFSAERPKGSFSTLEIQRTEQGDSAMYLCASSTPRAGDEKLFFGSGTQLSVL.

The V gene is TRBV28, the J gene TRBJ2-7, with 11 positions matching TRBD1. Germline trimming cut 8 bases from V and 3 bases from J; bases unmatched to any gene: 6. The CDR3 runs to 14 residues. Germline CDR1 MDHEN, CDR2 SYDVKM. The CDR3 reads CASRGQGEGYEQYF. As DNA, the CDR3 is TGTGCCAGCCGGGGACAGGGGGAAGGCTACGAGCAGTACTTC.

This clone showed up just a few times. This chain connects TRBV4-1 to TRBJ1-5; D is unclear. This CDR3 has 14 amino acids. The V gene lost 0 bases and the J gene lost 7 bases, with 10 bases spanning the gap. Germline lookup yields CDR1 MGHRA and CDR2 YSYEKL. The CDR3 nucleotides are TGCGCCAGCAGCCAAGAGGGTCGAGGGCAGCCCCAGCATTTT. This sequence encodes CASSQEGRGQPQHF.

The chain couples TRBV13 to TRBJ2-7; 9 bases fit TRBD2. The CDR3 consists of 16 residues. Trimming at V came to 5 bases and at J to 3 bases, leaving 11 bases not matched to a gene. The germline gives CDR1 PRHDT, CDR2 FYEKMQ (reference sequence). The DNA for the CDR3 is TGTGCCAGCAGCCCACCTTGGCTAGCGGGGAACTACGAGCAGTACTTC. Amino acid sequence: CASSPPWLAGNYEQYF. The complete variable domain, with remaining parts taken from reference TRBV13 and TRBJ2-7, reads AAGVIQSPRHLIKEKRETATLKCYPIPRHDTVYWYQQGPGQDPQFLISFYEKMQSDKGSIPDRFSAQQFSDYHSELNMSSLELGDSALYFCASSPPWLAGNYEQYFGPGTRLTVT.

The count of this clone is one. The rearrangement uses TRBV5-6 and TRBJ2-2, with 9 bases identical to TRBD1. Trimming at V came to 2 bases and at J to 6 bases, leaving 5 bases not matched to a gene. This CDR3 has 15 residues. From germline, CDR1 is SGHDT and CDR2 YYEEEE. The CDR3 region is CASSFRDRVSGELFF. Written as DNA, the CDR3 is TGTGCCAGCAGCTTCCGGGACAGGGTCTCCGGGGAGCTGTTTTTT. Drawing the rest from reference TRBV5-6 and TRBJ2-2, the complete variable domain is DAGVTQSPTHLIKTRGQQVTLRCSPKSGHDTVSWYQQALGQGPQFIFQYYEEEERQRGNFPDRFSGHQFPNYSSELNVNALLLGDSALYLCASSFRDRVSGELFFGEGSRLTVL.

The J gene is TRBJ2-5, the V gene TRBV6-1, with D tentatively TRBD1 (6 bases). The CDR3 loop spans 12 amino acids. CDR1 and CDR2 (germline): MNHNS, SASEGT. Trimming left V 7 bases short and J 3 bases short, with 9 bases between. The DNA of the CDR3 is TGTGCCAGCATCCGGGACAAAGAGACCCAGTACTTC. It encodes CASIRDKETQYF.

V is TRBV29-1 and J is TRBJ2-6; 8 bases fit TRBD1. Germline values: CDR1 SQVTM, CDR2 ANQGSEA. CDR3 length: 16 residues. The V and J ends lost 6 bases and 0 bases, in that order; junction bases with no gene match: 7. The CDR3, as DNA: TGCAGCGTCGTACAGACAGGGGACTCTGGGGCCAACGTCCTGACTTTC. Its translation: CSVVQTGDSGANVLTF.

The chain recombines TRBV27 with TRBJ2-1; 7 bases are a match to TRBD1. The CDR3 spans 13 residues. Per germline, CDR1 MNHEY and CDR2 SMNVEV (reference sequence). V trimming: 1 base; J trimming: 10 bases; junction bases outside the gene matches: 4. The CDR3 DNA reads as TGTGCCAGCAGTTTATTCCGAGGGGGCGAGCAGTTCTTC. As protein: CASSLFRGGEQFF.

The chain uses TRBV10-2 and TRBJ2-1; a possible D gene is TRBD1 (5 bases). Germline CDR1 is WSHSY and CDR2 is SAAADI. This CDR3 contains 14 residues. V lost 5 bases to trimming and J lost 8 bases, with 16 bases between them. The DNA for the CDR3 is TGCGCCAGCAGTCGTCAGGGTAGCTGGGATGAGCAGTTCTTC. This translates into CASSRQGSWDEQFF.

The chain carries TRBV11-2 and TRBJ2-1; 12 bases match TRBD2. Germline V gene data show CDR1 as SGHAT and CDR2 as FQNNGV. The CDR3 is 16 amino acids. J was trimmed by 15 bases and V by 0 bases; bases with no gene match: 12. As DNA, the CDR3 is TGTGCCAGCAGCTTAGATAGTTGGGCTAGCGGGGGGGCACCGTTCTTC. Amino acid sequence: CASSLDSWASGGAPFF.

The chain uses TRBV9 and TRBJ2-5; perhaps TRBD2 as D (5 bases). Trimming pared 2 bases from V and 5 bases from J, leaving 28 bases between. The CDR3 covers 19 residues. CDR1 and CDR2 (germline): SGDLS, YYNGEE. The CDR3 sequence is CASSVGPSPYGNTRETQYF. The CDR3, as DNA: TGTGCCAGCAGCGTCGGCCCATCTCCTTACGGGAACACAAGGGAGACCCAGTACTTC.

The chain carries TRBV18 and TRBJ2-1, with D tentatively TRBD1 (5 bases). The CDR3 has 15 residues. Looked up from germline, CDR1 is KGHSH and CDR2 is LQKENI. Trimming took 6 bases from V and 4 from J, leaving 16 bases between them. CDR3 bases: TGTGCCAGCTCTCGCAGGGATGATACTTACAATGAGCAGTTCTTC. Its translation is CASSRRDDTYNEQFF.

The rearrangement joins TRBV5-1 to TRBJ2-5; tentatively, D is TRBD2 (6 bases). V lost 1 base, J lost 1 base, and 14 bases lay in between. The CDR3 loop spans 16 amino acids. The V gene's germline CDR1 is SGHRS and CDR2 YFSETQ. In nucleotides, the CDR3 is TGCGCCAGCAGCTTGAGCATGGCGGGGAGCCAAGAGACCCAGTACTTC. Translating gives CASSLSMAGSQETQYF.

The DNA of the CDR3 is TGTGCCAGCAGGAAGCGGGGGGGCGGCTACGAGCAGTACTTC. It encodes CASRKRGGGYEQYF. The chain uses TRBV27 and TRBJ2-7; TRBD2 agrees at 10 bases. The germline V gene encodes CDR1 MNHEY and CDR2 SMNVEV (reference sequence). With 6 bases clipped from V and 3 bases from J, the junction kept 5 bases outside the gene matches. CDR3 length equals 14 residues.